These T cell receptor beta chains were read from a single sample in a study of blood T cell repertoires in COVID-19. Sequencing used immunoSEQ multiplex PCR; TCRdb keeps in-frame clones, though not all of them. Of around 81,000 clones listed, about four fifths are singletons. Sequencing was done on a sample of peripheral blood. Receptors were obtained from a human donor in a cohort sampled during active COVID-19. Each CDR3 is given with its conserved first and last residue. Fields, in order: CDR3 length, V gene, clone size, CDR3 protein. Only part of the rows carry a size: once, few, many, or a class if the clone is expanded.

>15|TRBV19|NA
CASSPPRGISYEQYF
>14|TRBV10-3|once
CAISDRNSGNTIYF
>12|TRBV10-1|NA
CASRGANTEAFF
>14|TRBV18|NA
CASSPRDINTEAFF
>15|TRBV7-9|NA
CASSFGRGTATEAFF
>15|TRBV6-5|NA
CATRYSDGSGNTIYF
>15|TRBV7-9|NA
CASSGSRHRGTEAFF
>14|TRBV2|NA
CASSRQGASTEAFF
>15|TRBV2|once
CASINGWAGANVLTF
>15|TRBV5-8|NA
CASSLTGLGYNEQFF
>14|TRBV11-3|NA
CASSLRGLGEKLFF
>18|TRBV4-1|NA
CASSPPPGTSGMEETQYF
>16|TRBV2|NA
CASIVQGASGANVLTF
>15|TRBV19|NA
CASSMTGGVSAEAFF
>16|TRBV4-2|NA
CASSPRSQGAGNTIYF
>15|TRBV2|NA
CASSEGTGFRSPLHF
>13|TRBV7-9|NA
CASSLVPDYGYTF
>15|TRBV19|NA
CASTLGQDANYGYTF